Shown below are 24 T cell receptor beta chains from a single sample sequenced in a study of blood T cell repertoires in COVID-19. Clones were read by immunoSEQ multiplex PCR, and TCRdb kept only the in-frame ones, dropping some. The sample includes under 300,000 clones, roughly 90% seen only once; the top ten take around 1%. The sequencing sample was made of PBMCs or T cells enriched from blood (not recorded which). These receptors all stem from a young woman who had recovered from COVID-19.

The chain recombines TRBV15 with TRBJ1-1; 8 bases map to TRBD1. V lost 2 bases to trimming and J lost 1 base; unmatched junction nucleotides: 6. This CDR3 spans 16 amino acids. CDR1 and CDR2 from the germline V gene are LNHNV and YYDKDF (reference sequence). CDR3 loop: CATSRFQGAGNTEAFF. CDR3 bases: TGTGCCACCAGCAGATTCCAGGGGGCCGGGAACACTGAAGCTTTCTTT.

The CDR3 bases are TGTGCCAGCTCACAGACTAGCGGGGGCTACAATGAGCAGTTCTTC. Translation: CASSQTSGGYNEQFF. V is TRBV18 and J is TRBJ2-1, with 12 bases matching TRBD2. The CDR3 runs to 15 residues. Germline V CDR1 and CDR2: KGHSH, LQKENI. The J segment lost 3 bases and the V segment lost 4 bases, leaving 1 base of the junction unmatched. The entire variable domain, with the rest obtained from reference TRBV18 and TRBJ2-1, is as follows: NAGVMQNPRHLVRRRGQEARLRCSPMKGHSHVYWYRQLPEEGLKFMVYLQKENIIDESGMPKERFSAEFPKEGPSILRIQQVVRGDSAAYFCASSQTSGGYNEQFFGPGTRLTVL.

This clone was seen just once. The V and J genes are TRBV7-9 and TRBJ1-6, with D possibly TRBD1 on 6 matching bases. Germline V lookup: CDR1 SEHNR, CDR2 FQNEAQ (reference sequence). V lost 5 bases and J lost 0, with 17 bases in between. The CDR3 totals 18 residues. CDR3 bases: TGTGCCAGCAGCCCTGGGACATTGCCTAGCTCCTATAATTCACCCCTCCACTTT. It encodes CASSPGTLPSSYNSPLHF.

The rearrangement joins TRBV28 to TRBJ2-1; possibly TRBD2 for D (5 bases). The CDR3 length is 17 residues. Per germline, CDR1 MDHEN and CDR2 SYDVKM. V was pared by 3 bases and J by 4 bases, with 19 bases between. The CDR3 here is CASSFRVGGGIYNEQFF. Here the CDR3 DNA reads TGTGCCAGCAGTTTCCGAGTGGGTGGAGGCATATACAATGAGCAGTTCTTC.

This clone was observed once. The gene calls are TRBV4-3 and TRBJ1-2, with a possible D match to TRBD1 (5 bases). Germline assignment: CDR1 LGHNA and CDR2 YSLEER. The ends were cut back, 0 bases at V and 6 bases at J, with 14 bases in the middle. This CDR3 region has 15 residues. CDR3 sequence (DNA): TGCGCCAGCAGCCAAGATCGGGGGATAGGAGATGGCTACACCTTC. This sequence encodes CASSQDRGIGDGYTF.

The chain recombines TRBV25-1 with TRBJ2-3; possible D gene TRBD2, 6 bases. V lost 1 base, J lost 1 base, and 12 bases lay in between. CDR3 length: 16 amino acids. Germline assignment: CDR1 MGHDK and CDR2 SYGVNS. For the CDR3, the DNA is TGTGCCAGCAGTGAATGGGGACTTGCCGGCACAGATACGCAGTATTTT. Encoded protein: CASSEWGLAGTDTQYF.

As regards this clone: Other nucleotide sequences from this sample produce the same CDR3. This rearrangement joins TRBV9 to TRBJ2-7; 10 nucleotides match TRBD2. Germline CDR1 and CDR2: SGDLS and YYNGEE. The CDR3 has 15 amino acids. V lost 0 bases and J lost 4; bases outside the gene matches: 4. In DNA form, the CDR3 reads TGTGCCAGCAGCGTAGAGGCTAGCGGGAGTTACGAGCAGTACTTC. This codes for CASSVEASGSYEQYF.

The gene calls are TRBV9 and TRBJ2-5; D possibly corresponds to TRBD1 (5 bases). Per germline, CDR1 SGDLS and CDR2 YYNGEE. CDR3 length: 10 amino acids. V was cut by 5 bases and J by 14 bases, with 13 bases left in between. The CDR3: CASSGQRLYF. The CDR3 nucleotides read TGTGCCAGCAGTGGACAACGTCTTTACTTC.

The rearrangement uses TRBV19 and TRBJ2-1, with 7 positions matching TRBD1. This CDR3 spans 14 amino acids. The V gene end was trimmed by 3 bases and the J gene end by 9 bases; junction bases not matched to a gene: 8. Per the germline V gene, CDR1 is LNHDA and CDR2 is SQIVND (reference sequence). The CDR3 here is CASSILGGVGEQFF. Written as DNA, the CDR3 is TGTGCCAGTAGTATCTTAGGGGGCGTGGGTGAGCAGTTCTTC. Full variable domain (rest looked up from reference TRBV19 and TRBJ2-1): DGGITQSPKYLFRKEGQNVTLSCEQNLNHDAMYWYRQDPGQGLRLIYYSQIVNDFQKGDIAEGYSVSREKKESFPLTVTSAQKNPTAFYLCASSILGGVGEQFFGPGTRLTVL.

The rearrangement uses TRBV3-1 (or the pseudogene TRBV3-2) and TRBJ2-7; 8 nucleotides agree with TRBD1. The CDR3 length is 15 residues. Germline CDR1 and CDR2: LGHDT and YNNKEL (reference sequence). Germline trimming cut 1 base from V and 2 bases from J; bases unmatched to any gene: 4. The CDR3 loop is CASSQGGGQAYEQYF. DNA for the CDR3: TGTGCCAGCAGCCAAGGTGGGGGACAGGCCTACGAGCAGTACTTC.

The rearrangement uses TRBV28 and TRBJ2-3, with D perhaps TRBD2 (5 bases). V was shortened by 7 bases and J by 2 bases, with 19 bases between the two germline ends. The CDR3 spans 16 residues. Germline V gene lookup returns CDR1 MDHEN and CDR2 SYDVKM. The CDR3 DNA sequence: TGTGCCAGCACCACCCCCGGGGAGTGGAACACAGATACGCAGTATTTT. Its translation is CASTTPGEWNTDTQYF. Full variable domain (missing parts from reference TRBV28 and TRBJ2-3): DVKVTQSSRYLVKRTGEKVFLECVQDMDHENMFWYRQDPGLGLRLIYFSYDVKMKEKGDIPEGYSVSREKKERFSLILESASTNQTSMYLCASTTPGEWNTDTQYFGPGTRLTVL.

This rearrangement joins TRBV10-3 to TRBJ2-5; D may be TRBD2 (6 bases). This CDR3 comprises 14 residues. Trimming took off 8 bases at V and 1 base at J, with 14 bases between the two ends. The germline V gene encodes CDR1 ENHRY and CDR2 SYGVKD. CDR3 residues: CAISTLGGQETQYF. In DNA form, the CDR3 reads TGTGCCATCTCAACGTTGGGGGGCCAAGAGACCCAGTACTTC.

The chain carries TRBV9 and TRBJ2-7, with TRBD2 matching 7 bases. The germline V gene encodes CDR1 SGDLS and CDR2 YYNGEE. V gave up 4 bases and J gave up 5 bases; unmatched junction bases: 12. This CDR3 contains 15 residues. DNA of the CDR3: TGTGCCAGCAGCCCAGGGAGGGCCAAACCCCACGAGCAGTACTTC. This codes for CASSPGRAKPHEQYF.

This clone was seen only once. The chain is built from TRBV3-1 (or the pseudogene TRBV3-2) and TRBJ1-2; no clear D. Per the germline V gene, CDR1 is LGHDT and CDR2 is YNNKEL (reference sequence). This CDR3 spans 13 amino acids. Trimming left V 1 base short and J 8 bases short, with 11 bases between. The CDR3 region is CASSQARWQGYTF. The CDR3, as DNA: TGTGCCAGCAGCCAAGCGAGGTGGCAGGGCTACACCTTC.

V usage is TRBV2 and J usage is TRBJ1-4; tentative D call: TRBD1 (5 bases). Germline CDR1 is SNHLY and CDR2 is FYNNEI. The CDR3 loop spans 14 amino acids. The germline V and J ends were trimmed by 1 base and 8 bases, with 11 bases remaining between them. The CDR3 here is CASSEGGEREKLFF. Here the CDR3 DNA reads TGTGCCAGCAGTGAAGGGGGGGAGAGGGAAAAACTGTTTTTT.

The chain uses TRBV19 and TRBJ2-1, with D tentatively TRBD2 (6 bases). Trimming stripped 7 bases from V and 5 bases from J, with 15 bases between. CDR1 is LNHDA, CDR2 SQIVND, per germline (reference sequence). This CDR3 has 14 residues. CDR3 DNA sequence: TGTGCCAGTAAGGATCGGGGGAGCCACAATGAGCAGTTCTTC. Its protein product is CASKDRGSHNEQFF.

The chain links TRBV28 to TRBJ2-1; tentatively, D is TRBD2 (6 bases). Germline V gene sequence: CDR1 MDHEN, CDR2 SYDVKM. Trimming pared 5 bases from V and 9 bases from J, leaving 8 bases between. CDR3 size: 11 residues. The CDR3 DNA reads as TGTGCCAGCAGTCTAGCGTTTGAGCAGTTCTTC. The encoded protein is CASSLAFEQFF.

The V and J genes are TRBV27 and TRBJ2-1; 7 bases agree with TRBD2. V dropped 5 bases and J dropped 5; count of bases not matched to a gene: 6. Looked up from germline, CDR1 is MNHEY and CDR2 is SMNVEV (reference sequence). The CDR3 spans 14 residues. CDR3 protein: CASSGLAVNNEQFF. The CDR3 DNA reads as TGTGCCAGCAGTGGTCTAGCGGTAAACAATGAGCAGTTCTTC.

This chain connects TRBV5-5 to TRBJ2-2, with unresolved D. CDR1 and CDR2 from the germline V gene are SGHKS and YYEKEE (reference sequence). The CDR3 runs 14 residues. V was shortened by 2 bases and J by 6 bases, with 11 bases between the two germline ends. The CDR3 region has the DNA TGTGCCAGCAGCTTTGCGTTGGGCTCCGGGGAGCTGTTTTTT. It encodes CASSFALGSGELFF.

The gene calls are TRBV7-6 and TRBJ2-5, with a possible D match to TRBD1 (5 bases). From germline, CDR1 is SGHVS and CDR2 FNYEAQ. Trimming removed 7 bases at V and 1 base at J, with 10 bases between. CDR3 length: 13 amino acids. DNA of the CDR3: TGTGCCAGCAACGGACATATCCAAGAGACCCAGTACTTC. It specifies CASNGHIQETQYF.

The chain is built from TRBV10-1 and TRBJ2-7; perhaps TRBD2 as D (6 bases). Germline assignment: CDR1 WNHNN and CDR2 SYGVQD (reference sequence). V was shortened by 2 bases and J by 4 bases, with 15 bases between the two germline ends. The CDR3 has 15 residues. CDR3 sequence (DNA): TGCGCCAGCAGTGAGGGGACTTACGGGTTGTACGAGCAGTACTTC. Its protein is CASSEGTYGLYEQYF.

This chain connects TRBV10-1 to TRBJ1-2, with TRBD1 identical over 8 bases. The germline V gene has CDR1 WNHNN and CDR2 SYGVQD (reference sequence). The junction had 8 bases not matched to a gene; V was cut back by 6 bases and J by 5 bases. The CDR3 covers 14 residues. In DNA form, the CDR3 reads TGCGCCAGCAGGACAGGGGAGAGGTATTATGGCTACACCTTC. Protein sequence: CASRTGERYYGYTF.

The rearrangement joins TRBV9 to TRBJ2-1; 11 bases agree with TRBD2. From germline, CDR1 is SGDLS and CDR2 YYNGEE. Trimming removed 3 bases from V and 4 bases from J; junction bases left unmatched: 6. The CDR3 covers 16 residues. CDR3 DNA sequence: TGTGCCAGCAGCGACACCGGGACTAGCGGTTACAATGAGCAGTTCTTC. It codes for CASSDTGTSGYNEQFF.

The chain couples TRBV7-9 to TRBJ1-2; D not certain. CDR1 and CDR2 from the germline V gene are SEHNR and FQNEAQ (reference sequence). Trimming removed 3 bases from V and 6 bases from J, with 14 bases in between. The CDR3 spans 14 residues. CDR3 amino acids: CASSFGVGLDGYTF. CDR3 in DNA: TGTGCCAGCAGCTTTGGAGTCGGCCTCGATGGCTACACCTTC. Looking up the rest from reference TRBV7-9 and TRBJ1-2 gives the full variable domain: DTGVSQNPRHKITKRGQNVTFRCDPISEHNRLYWYRQTLGQGPEFLTYFQNEAQLEKSRLLSDRFSAERPKGSFSTLEIQRTEQGDSAMYLCASSFGVGLDGYTFGSGTRLTVV.